One TCR beta chain is described in this entry. These data belong to a study of OX40 agonist ivuxolimab in advanced cancers. For the study at large: Administration of intravenous ivuxolimab to patients occurred every 2 weeks at 0.01 to 10 mg/kg. Prior anti-PD-1, anti-PD-L1 or anti-CTLA-4 therapy did not bar entry, and approximately 40% had some.

V was cut by 2 bases and J by 0 bases, with 9 bases left in between. From germline, CDR1 is SGHDT and CDR2 YYEEEE. This CDR3 region has 15 residues. The table came from immunoSEQ multiplex PCR; TCRdb's copy has only in-frame clones and leaves some out. The sample has about 86,000 clones; 91% are singletons. Blood sampling was done at baseline, cycle 4 day 1, and cycle 7 day 1. The source of this sequence is an adult with an advanced solid tumor such as melanoma, head and neck, liver or kidney cancer. Sequencing was performed on CD4+ or CD8+ T cells sorted from blood, taken in a trial of the OX40 agonist ivuxolimab. The V gene is TRBV5-6, the J gene TRBJ1-3, with no clear D. This chain's CDR3 is CASSFVSSSGNTIYF. In DNA form, the CDR3 reads TGTGCCAGCAGCTTTGTCTCCAGCTCTGGAAACACCATATATTTT.